The T cell receptor beta chain described here comes from a study of T cell responses to AZD1222 COVID-19 vaccine. Regarding the study as a whole: Samples come after the peak T cell response, not at day 14. An increase in Spike-specific TCR breadth and depth was observed after two AZD1222 doses. Just five or six AZD1222 recipients were seropositive at baseline.

V lost 6 bases, J lost 2 bases, and 17 bases lay in between. The CDR3 has 15 residues. In germline, CDR1 is MNHEY, CDR2 SMNVEV (reference sequence). This clone was seen a few times. The antigen is undetermined. Some clones are missing from TCRdb's copy, which holds only in-frame ones; the method was immunoSEQ multiplex PCR. The data contain about 150,000 clones, about 91% of them seen just once; the ten biggest clones take up about 3.7%. The chain carries TRBV27 and TRBJ2-7; weak D call: TRBD2 (6 bases). The sequence was collected from an adult in good health. The sequencing used peripheral blood, collected on day 0 of MenACWY control vaccination. The CDR3 spells CASRFLGGKTYEQYF. In DNA, the CDR3 is TGTGCCAGCAGGTTCCTCGGCGGGAAGACCTACGAGCAGTACTTC.